One and the same sample provided the 31 T cell receptor beta chains below, sequenced in a study of read filtering for tumor transcriptome and immune sequencing. Molecular barcoded adaptors covering alpha/delta and beta/gamma chains were used on 400 to 450 ng RNA. TCRdb fed the reads into MiXCR, producing one record per CDR3 protein. The table includes 93,000 or so distinct CDR3 sequences, 20% to 25% detected once. Sequencing used a population of CD138-negative cells sorted from bone marrow. These receptors all stem from a donor over 35 with multiple myeloma.

The sample holds many counts of this clonotype. The chain employs TRBV9 and TRBJ1-5; D may be TRBD1 (5 bases). The V end was cut by 3 bases, the J end by 5 bases, with 18 bases between. The CDR3 consists of 16 residues. Germline assignment: CDR1 SGDLS and CDR2 YYNGEE. CDR3 DNA sequence: TGTGCCAGCAGCGAAACCGGGACGCATCGGTATCAGCCCCAGCATTTT. Protein: CASSETGTHRYQPQHF.

Details on this clonotype: Just one base apart from a much larger clone, this may be a read error. The chain employs TRBV12-3 or TRBV12-4 and TRBJ2-2, with TRBD2 matching 13 bases. CDR3 length: 15 residues. This chain's CDR3 is CASSPGTSGVWEPFF. CDR3 nucleotide sequence: TGTGCCAGCAGTCCCGGGACTAGCGGGGTTTGGGAGCCGTTTTTT.

This clonotype occurred many times. The chain carries TRBV7-2 and TRBJ2-1; 10 bases match TRBD2. The germline gives CDR1 SGHTA, CDR2 FQGNSA. Trimming took 10 bases from V and 14 from J; bases not matched to a gene: 8. There are 11 residues in the CDR3. The CDR3 is CATLRGTSEFF. In DNA form, the CDR3 reads TGTGCCACCCTAAGGGGGACTAGCGAGTTCTTC.

The chain carries TRBV12-3 or TRBV12-4 and TRBJ2-6, with unresolved D. This CDR3 spans 14 amino acids. Trimming removed 5 bases at V and 0 bases at J, with 5 bases between. CDR3 residues: CASSHLSGANVLTF. The CDR3, as DNA: TGTGCCAGCAGTCACCTCTCTGGGGCCAACGTCCTGACTTTC.

This clonotype occurred many times. The chain combines TRBV6-1 with TRBJ2-7; TRBD1 matches at 8 bases. J gave up 3 bases and V 2 bases, and 6 bases lay outside the gene matches. The CDR3 is made up of 15 amino acids. Germline V CDR1 and CDR2: MNHNS, SASEGT. The chain's CDR3 is CASSEPGTGLYEQYF. CDR3 nucleotide sequence: TGTGCCAGCAGTGAACCGGGGACAGGTCTCTACGAGCAGTACTTC.

Many counts were recorded for this clonotype. The chain is built from TRBV28 and TRBJ2-7; 9 bases fit TRBD1. V gave up 5 bases and J gave up 4 bases; unmatched junction bases: 9. The V gene's germline CDR1 is MDHEN and CDR2 SYDVKM. The CDR3 contains 15 residues. The CDR3 bases are TGTGCCAGCAGTCGTGGACAGGGGCGGCGGTACGAGCAGTACTTC. Translated: CASSRGQGRRYEQYF. Full variable domain (missing parts from reference TRBV28 and TRBJ2-7): DVKVTQSSRYLVKRTGEKVFLECVQDMDHENMFWYRQDPGLGLRLIYFSYDVKMKEKGDIPEGYSVSREKKERFSLILESASTNQTSMYLCASSRGQGRRYEQYFGPGTRLTVT.

Many counts were recorded for this clonotype. The V and J genes are TRBV2 and TRBJ1-5; possibly TRBD1 for D (6 bases). CDR1 and CDR2 (germline): SNHLY, FYNNEI. The ends were cut back, 7 bases at V and 3 bases at J, with 10 bases in the middle. The CDR3 spans 13 residues. DNA for the CDR3: TGTGCCAGCAAGAGGGACAACAATCAGCCCCAGCATTTT. Encoded protein: CASKRDNNQPQHF.

In this sample, this clonotype turned up many times. V is TRBV18 and J is TRBJ2-3; TRBD2 aligns across 7 bases. The V gene end was trimmed by 1 base and the J gene end by 3 bases; junction bases not matched to a gene: 7. From germline, CDR1 is KGHSH and CDR2 LQKENI. The CDR3 consists of 16 residues. The CDR3 region is CASSPRPAGETDTQYF. In nucleotides, the CDR3 is TGTGCCAGCTCACCACGTCCTGCGGGGGAAACAGATACGCAGTATTTT.

The V gene is TRBV20-1, the J gene TRBJ1-3; 8 bases fit TRBD1. J gave up 0 bases and V 5 bases, and 3 bases lay outside the gene matches. Per the germline V gene, CDR1 is DFQATT and CDR2 is SNEGSKA (reference sequence). The length of the CDR3 is 14 residues. The CDR3 nucleotides are TGCAGTGCTTGGGACAGGCGCTCTGGAAACACCATATATTTT. Residues: CSAWDRRSGNTIYF.

This clonotype came up many times. This rearrangement joins TRBV28 to TRBJ2-5, with 9 bases lining up with TRBD2. Looked up from germline, CDR1 is MDHEN and CDR2 is SYDVKM. V was pared by 3 bases and J by 0 bases, with 11 bases of the junction left unmatched. This CDR3 region has 18 residues. The CDR3 protein is CASSFALAGPQDQETQYF. Here the CDR3 DNA reads TGTGCCAGCAGTTTCGCACTAGCGGGTCCACAAGACCAAGAGACCCAGTACTTC. The entire variable domain, with the rest obtained from reference TRBV28 and TRBJ2-5, is as follows: DVKVTQSSRYLVKRTGEKVFLECVQDMDHENMFWYRQDPGLGLRLIYFSYDVKMKEKGDIPEGYSVSREKKERFSLILESASTNQTSMYLCASSFALAGPQDQETQYFGPGTRLLVL.

This sequence joins TRBV11-2 and TRBJ1-2; D is undetermined. The germline V and J ends were trimmed by 2 bases and 13 bases, with 20 bases remaining between them. The CDR3 has 14 residues. Looked up from germline, CDR1 is SGHAT and CDR2 is FQNNGV. The CDR3: CASSLSYKIGEATF. The CDR3 DNA reads as TGTGCCAGCAGCTTATCGTACAAAATAGGCGAGGCCACCTTC.

In this sample, this clonotype turned up many times. The rearrangement joins TRBV18 to TRBJ2-4; D is undetermined. The germline V and J ends were trimmed by 2 bases and 3 bases, with 8 bases remaining between them. The CDR3 totals 14 residues. Germline V gives CDR1 KGHSH, CDR2 LQKENI. The CDR3 is CASSPMAIKNIQYF. The CDR3 DNA reads as TGTGCCAGCTCACCAATGGCTATCAAAAACATTCAGTACTTC.

CDR3 DNA: TGTGCCAGCAGCTTGTTTTTTGAGACAGGGAACTATGGCTACACCTTC. Amino acid sequence: CASSLFFETGNYGYTF. The chain uses TRBV7-2 and TRBJ1-2; 7 bases are a match to TRBD1. V shed 3 bases and J 2 bases; nucleotides not matched to a gene: 9. The CDR3 extends over 16 amino acids. Germline V CDR1 and CDR2: SGHTA, FQGNSA.

Details on this clonotype: It may be a read error: a sequence one base away is much more abundant. The rearrangement links TRBV5-6 to TRBJ1-4; D is possibly TRBD1 (5 bases). Germline CDR1 is SGHDT and CDR2 is YYEEEE. This CDR3 contains 14 residues. CDR3 sequence reads: CASSRWWGGEKPFF. For the CDR3, the DNA is TGTGCCAGCAGCCGCTGGTGGGGGGGTGAAAAACCGTTTTTT. Complete variable domain (other parts from reference TRBV5-6 and TRBJ1-4): DAGVTQSPTHLIKTRGQQVTLRCSPKSGHDTVSWYQQALGQGPQFIFQYYEEEERQRGNFPDRFSGHQFPNYSSELNVNALLLGDSALYLCASSRWWGGEKPFFGSGTQLSVL.

The gene calls are TRBV4-1 and TRBJ1-3; perhaps TRBD1 as D (6 bases). This CDR3 has 16 amino acids. V was clipped by 0 bases and J by 3 bases, with 12 bases between them. Germline CDR1 is MGHRA and CDR2 is YSYEKL. The CDR3 is CASSQEGGGIGNTIYF. The DNA for the CDR3 is TGCGCCAGCAGCCAAGAAGGGGGGGGAATTGGAAACACCATATATTTT.

J is TRBJ2-5 and V is TRBV2; 7 bases fit TRBD1. CDR1 and CDR2 from the germline V gene are SNHLY and FYNNEI. The V gene end was trimmed by 10 bases and the J gene end by 4 bases; junction bases not matched to a gene: 12. The CDR3 sequence is 14 residues long. The chain's CDR3 is CAITPQGMGETQYF. DNA for the CDR3: TGTGCCATAACTCCACAGGGGATGGGAGAGACCCAGTACTTC.

Ten or more counts support this clonotype. V usage is TRBV11-2 and J usage is TRBJ2-1; no definite D call. Trimming cost V 0 bases and J 0 bases, with 6 bases left between them. This CDR3 has 15 amino acids. Germline lookup yields CDR1 SGHAT and CDR2 FQNNGV. CDR3 sequence (DNA): TGTGCCAGCAGCTTAGATTTGGGCTCCTACAATGAGCAGTTCTTC. This codes for CASSLDLGSYNEQFF. The full variable domain, its missing parts supplied by reference TRBV11-2 and TRBJ2-1, is EAGVAQSPRYKIIEKRQSVAFWCNPISGHATLYWYQQILGQGPKLLIQFQNNGVVDDSQLPKDRFSAERLKGVDSTLKIQPAKLEDSAVYLCASSLDLGSYNEQFFGPGTRLTVL.

The chain has TRBV3-1 and TRBJ1-1, with 7 bases fitting TRBD1. The trim removed 4 bases at V and 11 bases at J, leaving 7 bases unmatched. CDR1 is LGHDT and CDR2 is YNNKEL in the germline V gene (reference sequence). This CDR3 contains 12 residues. The CDR3 protein is CASSPDRVSAFF. The CDR3, as DNA: TGTGCCAGCAGCCCCGACAGGGTAAGCGCTTTCTTT.

The chain is built from TRBV7-9 and TRBJ2-5; 9 bases agree with TRBD1. The V gene's germline CDR1 is SEHNR and CDR2 FQNEAQ (reference sequence). There are 13 residues in the CDR3. Losses at the gene ends were 3 bases for V and 5 bases for J; bases not matched to a gene: 1. CDR3 loop: CASSFGTGETQYF. CDR3 sequence (DNA): TGTGCCAGCAGCTTCGGGACAGGGGAGACCCAGTACTTC.

There are many counts of this clonotype. V and J are TRBV2 and TRBJ2-3; D is possibly TRBD1 (5 bases). This CDR3 is built from 13 residues. Germline V gene lookup returns CDR1 SNHLY and CDR2 FYNNEI. Trimming shortened V by 8 bases and J by 3 bases, and 12 bases separated the two germline ends. CDR3 DNA: TGTGCCAGCCGTTGGGGCGGTACAGATACGCAGTATTTT. It encodes CASRWGGTDTQYF.

In its sample, this clonotype was seen many times. The chain uses TRBV11-2 and TRBJ2-7; the D gene is possibly TRBD1 (6 bases). V was cut by 1 base and J by 2 bases, with 21 bases left in between. Germline V gives CDR1 SGHAT, CDR2 FQNNGV. The CDR3 runs to 18 residues. The CDR3 region is CASSLAPLGQGKTYEQYF. DNA of the CDR3: TGTGCCAGCAGCTTAGCCCCACTCGGGCAGGGGAAAACCTACGAGCAGTACTTC.

Ten or more counts support this clonotype. V gene TRBV18 combines with J gene TRBJ2-7; 7 bases line up with TRBD2. This CDR3 is built from 15 residues. V was clipped by 3 bases and J by 0 bases; unmatched bases: 5. Per the germline V gene, CDR1 is KGHSH and CDR2 is LQKENI. The CDR3 coding sequence is TGTGCCAGCTCACCGGGGGAGGGGATCTCCTACGAGCAGTACTTC. Encoded protein: CASSPGEGISYEQYF.

On this clonotype itself: One end of the junction is discordant with germline, which a read error may explain. V gene TRBV29-1 combines with J gene TRBJ1-2; the D is unclear. Germline CDR1 reads SQVTM; CDR2 reads ANQGSEA. CDR3 length: 13 amino acids. CDR3 DNA: TGCAGCGTTGAAGACAGCCCCATCTATGGCTACGCCTTC. It codes for CSVEDSPIYGYAF.

Ten or more counts support this clonotype. The CDR3: CASSLEAGIVEAFF. For the CDR3, the DNA is TGCGCCAGCAGCTTGGAGGCAGGGATCGTAGAAGCTTTCTTT. The chain uses TRBV5-1 and TRBJ1-1; D is possibly TRBD1 (5 bases). V lost 0 bases and J lost 8, with 14 bases in between. Germline V CDR1 and CDR2: SGHRS, YFSETQ. CDR3 length equals 14 residues.

This clonotype appeared a few times. J is TRBJ2-3 and V is TRBV5-1; D remains ambiguous. The germline V gene encodes CDR1 SGHRS and CDR2 YFSETQ. The CDR3 runs to 13 residues. Trimming cost V 4 bases and J 6 bases, with 12 bases left between them. The CDR3 here is CASSLTLQDTQYF. As DNA, the CDR3 is TGCGCCAGCAGCCTAACCCTGCAGGATACGCAGTATTTT.

In this sample, this clonotype turned up a few times. The chain has TRBV24-1 and TRBJ1-2, with 7 bases identical to TRBD1. Germline V gene lookup returns CDR1 KGHDR and CDR2 SFDVKD. V was clipped by 5 bases and J by 0 bases; unmatched bases: 2. The CDR3 covers 14 residues. CDR3 in DNA: TGTGCCACCAGTGCGGGGACAGCTAACTATGGCTACACCTTC. Protein product: CATSAGTANYGYTF.

The table lists this clonotype with many counts. The V and J genes are TRBV6-5 and TRBJ2-5; weak D call: TRBD2 (5 bases). The V and J ends lost 5 bases and 5 bases respectively, with 15 bases between them. This CDR3 has 14 amino acids. CDR1 MNHEY and CDR2 SVGAGI come from the germline V gene. In DNA, the CDR3 is TGTGCCAGCAGTCTGACGTTCCGAGGGGAGACCCAGTACTTC. Translation gives CASSLTFRGETQYF.

This chain uses TRBV19 with TRBJ1-3, with a tentative D call TRBD1 (5 bases). V was clipped by 8 bases and J by 0 bases, with 11 bases between them. Per the germline V gene, CDR1 is LNHDA and CDR2 is SQIVND (reference sequence). This CDR3 is built from 14 residues. CDR3 nucleotides: TGTGCCAGTCGGGACCCGAGCTCTGGAAACACCATATATTTT. Its translation: CASRDPSSGNTIYF.

This clonotype was picked up many times. V and J are TRBV5-1 and TRBJ1-4, with D uncertain. This CDR3 region has 13 residues. Germline CDR1 SGHRS, CDR2 YFSETQ. V gave up 4 bases and J gave up 8 bases, with 12 bases separating them. DNA for the CDR3: TGCGCCAGCAGCGTCCTTCCGGGGGAAAAACTGTTTTTT. It codes for CASSVLPGEKLFF.

In its sample, this clonotype was seen a few times. A read error is possible here, since a much larger clone lies one base away. V gene TRBV20-1 combines with J gene TRBJ2-7; the match to TRBD2 covers 9 bases. The junction had 12 bases not matched to a gene; V was cut back by 4 bases and J by 2 bases. Germline CDR1 is DFQATT and CDR2 is SNEGSKA (reference sequence). The CDR3 has 16 amino acids. CDR3 DNA sequence: TGCAGTGCTACGACCTCCTCTCTAGCGGGGACCTACGAGCAGTACTTC. This codes for CSATTSSLAGTYEQYF.

Ten or more counts support this clonotype. The chain is built from TRBV28 and TRBJ2-3, with D possibly matching TRBD1 (6 bases). The CDR3 totals 14 residues. V gave up 8 bases and J gave up 1 base, with 13 bases separating them. Per the germline V gene, CDR1 is MDHEN and CDR2 is SYDVKM. CDR3 coding DNA: TGTGCCAGCGACACAGGGCCGGGCACAGATACGCAGTATTTT. Protein: CASDTGPGTDTQYF.